This entry lists 9 T cell receptor beta chains sequenced from one sample in a study of T cell responses to AZD1222 COVID-19 vaccine. Using immunoSEQ multiplex PCR, the repertoire was profiled, and TCRdb retains in-frame clones only, with some absent. Of some 170,000 clones listed, about 91% are singletons. The sequencing used peripheral blood, collected 28 days after the second AZD1222 dose. The source is an adult who received the AZD1222 COVID-19 vaccine.

This rearrangement joins TRBV7-6 to TRBJ1-1; maybe TRBD1 (5 bases). Germline CDR1 reads SGHVS; CDR2 reads FNYEAQ. The CDR3 runs to 17 residues. V was shortened by 4 bases and J by 0 bases, with 18 bases between the two germline ends. CDR3 region: CASSSKLRGPMNTEAFF. The CDR3 DNA sequence: TGTGCCAGCAGCTCAAAGCTCCGGGGCCCGATGAACACTGAAGCTTTCTTT.

DNA for the CDR3: TGTGCCAGCAGTTTCCCGTTAACTGAAGCTTTCTTT. This codes for CASSFPLTEAFF. The V call is TRBV12-3 or TRBV12-4, the J call TRBJ1-1, with unresolved D. The CDR3 extends over 12 amino acids. Trimming removed 3 bases at V and 5 bases at J, with 7 bases between.

The chain couples TRBV5-1 to TRBJ1-1; D gene unclear. Trimming removed 2 bases at V and 2 bases at J, with 10 bases between. The CDR3 is 14 amino acids. In germline, CDR1 is SGHRS, CDR2 YFSETQ. CDR3 bases: TGCGCCAGCAGCTTCGACGGAGCCAACACTGAAGCTTTCTTT. Its translation is CASSFDGANTEAFF.

V is TRBV19 and J is TRBJ1-5; D might be TRBD1 (6 bases). The CDR3 contains 14 residues. Trimming removed 4 bases from V and 1 base from J, with 8 bases in between. Germline values: CDR1 LNHDA, CDR2 SQIVND (reference sequence). DNA for the CDR3: TGTGCCAGTAGTAGGGGGGCGAGCAATCAGCCCCAGCATTTT. Protein: CASSRGASNQPQHF.

The CDR3 is CASSLETSGNEQYF. The CDR3 nucleotides are TGCGCCAGCAGCTTGGAGACATCGGGCAACGAGCAGTACTTC. The V call is TRBV5-1, the J call TRBJ2-7; D is ambiguous. Germline CDR1 and CDR2: SGHRS and YFSETQ. The length of the CDR3 is 14 residues. V lost 0 bases and J lost 5, with 12 bases in between. Full variable domain (remainder filled in from reference TRBV5-1 and TRBJ2-7): KAGVTQTPRYLIKTRGQQVTLSCSPISGHRSVSWYQQTPGQGLQFLFEYFSETQRNKGNFPGRFSGRQFSNSRSEMNVSTLELGDSALYLCASSLETSGNEQYFGPGTRLTVT.

The chain recombines TRBV4-1 with TRBJ2-7; tentatively, D is TRBD1 or TRBD2 (5 bases each). Germline CDR1 is MGHRA and CDR2 is YSYEKL. V dropped 4 bases and J dropped 0 bases, with 7 bases sitting between them. The CDR3 is 13 residues long. As DNA, the CDR3 is TGCGCCAGCAGCCTCGGGACCTCCTACGAGCAGTACTTC. Protein product: CASSLGTSYEQYF.

This clone came up once. The CDR3 sequence: CASSSSLGGFTEAFF. The CDR3 bases are TGTGCCAGCAGTTCTTCCTTAGGGGGCTTCACTGAAGCTTTCTTT. This sequence joins TRBV6-5 and TRBJ1-1; 7 nucleotides match TRBD1. Germline values: CDR1 MNHEY, CDR2 SVGAGI. V trimming: 4 bases; J trimming: 4 bases; junction bases outside the gene matches: 9. The CDR3 is 15 amino acids.

This clone appeared a single time. The chain uses TRBV19 and TRBJ2-3; possible D gene TRBD1, 5 bases. Germline V gives CDR1 LNHDA, CDR2 SQIVND (reference sequence). Trimming removed 5 bases from V and 7 bases from J, with 13 bases in between. The length of the CDR3 is 13 residues. CDR3 sequence: CASSFIREHTQYF. Written as DNA, the CDR3 is TGTGCCAGTAGTTTTATCAGGGAACATACGCAGTATTTT.

The chain has TRBV19 and TRBJ2-6, with D perhaps TRBD1 (5 bases). CDR3 size: 16 residues. Germline assignment: CDR1 LNHDA and CDR2 SQIVND (reference sequence). V was trimmed by 4 bases and J by 0 bases, leaving 10 bases between them. The CDR3 region is CASSSDRLSGANVLTF. CDR3 sequence (DNA): TGTGCCAGTAGTAGTGACAGACTCTCTGGGGCCAACGTCCTGACTTTC.